One and the same sample provided the 25 T cell receptor beta chains below, sequenced in a study of regulatory T cells in long-lasting Graves disease (dated by TCRdb to about 2021). In the paper's terms, the time point label means: persistent/refractory GD, antithyroid drugs over 5 years with positive TRAb. For both TCR sequencing and RNA sequencing, RNA was extracted from PBMCs using TRIzol. The method was multiplex PCR. For sequencing, an Illumina HiSeq 4000 was employed. To build TCR beta libraries, CDR3 regions were amplified by Arm-PCR using iRepertoire HTBI primers. TCRdb's own reprocessing of the public reads used fastp at Q25 and MiXCR and kept productive beta chains. CDR3 protein sequences are deduplicated, and each keeps its most common genes and DNA. This sample holds 300,000 to 350,000 distinct CDR3 sequences; 15% to 20% were observed only once. About 29% of the sample belongs to the ten largest clones.

Sequenced here: peripheral blood mononuclear cells (PBMCs), sampled when the disease was refractory, from a patient treated with antithyroid drugs. The source is a female donor with Graves disease.

The sample holds many counts of this clonotype. This chain uses TRBV10-3 with TRBJ2-5; unclear D gene. V gave up 6 bases and J gave up 1 base, with 6 bases separating them. There are 12 residues in the CDR3. The germline V gene has CDR1 ENHRY and CDR2 SYGVKD. DNA for the CDR3: TGTGCCATCAGCGCTGCCCAAGAGACCCAGTACTTC. Protein product: CAISAAQETQYF.

This clonotype was recorded at least ten times. The chain employs TRBV2 and TRBJ2-7; no definite D call. V lost 2 bases to trimming and J lost 0 bases, with 17 bases between them. This CDR3 contains 17 residues. The germline CDR1 and CDR2 sequences are SNHLY and FYNNEI. CDR3 amino acids: CASSEWPIGRSSYEQYF. CDR3 DNA: TGTGCCAGCAGTGAATGGCCAATTGGCAGAAGCTCCTACGAGCAGTACTTC.

About this clonotype itself: This may stem from a read error, because a much larger clone lies one nucleotide away. The CDR3 sequence is CAWSGGTETQYF. Written as DNA, the CDR3 is TGTGCCTGGAGTGGTGGGACTGAGACCCAGTACTTC. The V gene is TRBV30, the J gene TRBJ2-5; possibly TRBD2 for D (6 bases). The CDR3 extends over 12 amino acids. V was clipped by 1 base and J by 5 bases, with 8 bases between them. Germline CDR1 GTSNPN, CDR2 SVGIG (reference sequence).

This clonotype was seen many times. This chain uses TRBV20-1 with TRBJ1-5; D unclear. CDR1 and CDR2 (germline): DFQATT, SNEGSKA (reference sequence). The CDR3 extends over 12 amino acids. The V end was cut by 1 base, the J end by 9 bases, with 10 bases between. The CDR3 here is CSARVTAGPQHF. The CDR3 coding sequence is TGCAGTGCTAGAGTGACGGCCGGGCCCCAGCATTTT.

This clonotype showed up many times. Here the CDR3 reads CASSLSPRSSYEQYF. CDR3 DNA: TGTGCCAGCAGTTTATCCCCTCGGAGCTCCTACGAGCAGTACTTC. The rearrangement uses TRBV27 and TRBJ2-7; D gene uncertain. Germline V gene sequence: CDR1 MNHEY, CDR2 SMNVEV (reference sequence). The CDR3 sequence is 15 residues long. Deletions cut 0 bases from V and 0 bases from J, with 9 bases between.

This clonotype was counted only a few times. The chain recombines TRBV19 with TRBJ1-2; 10 bases fit TRBD1. The CDR3 spans 14 residues. Trimming took 4 bases from V and 6 from J; bases not matched to a gene: 5. CDR1 and CDR2 (germline): LNHDA, SQIVND (reference sequence). CDR3 protein: CASSTRDRGNGYTF. The CDR3 bases are TGTGCCAGTAGTACTCGGGACAGGGGTAATGGCTACACCTTC.

This clonotype was counted once. The rearrangement links TRBV9 to TRBJ2-7; D is undetermined. Per the germline V gene, CDR1 is SGDLS and CDR2 is YYNGEE. The CDR3 has 15 amino acids. V shed 0 bases and J shed 7 bases, with 17 bases lying between them. CDR3 nucleotide sequence: TGTGCCAGCAGCGTAGGGCCCCTTAACCAAGGAGAGCAGTACTTC. This gives the protein CASSVGPLNQGEQYF. Using reference TRBV9 and TRBJ2-7 for the parts outside the CDR3, the full variable domain is DSGVTQTPKHLITATGQRVTLRCSPRSGDLSVYWYQQSLDQGLQFLIQYYNGEERAKGNILERFSAQQFPDLHSELNLSSLELGDSALYFCASSVGPLNQGEQYFGPGTRLTVT.

This sequence joins TRBV6-1 and TRBJ2-7, with 9 bases fitting TRBD2. The CDR3 is 16 residues long. V was pared by 6 bases and J by 2 bases, with 11 bases of the junction left unmatched. In germline, CDR1 is MNHNS, CDR2 SASEGT. The CDR3 here is CASSRFSGRHPYEQYF. CDR3 DNA sequence: TGTGCCAGCAGCCGATTTAGCGGGAGACATCCCTACGAGCAGTACTTC.

This clonotype was observed a handful of times. The V call is TRBV14, the J call TRBJ2-7, with 7 bases identical to TRBD2. The CDR3 has 15 amino acids. Losses at the gene ends were 1 base for V and 2 bases for J; bases not matched to a gene: 5. Per germline, CDR1 SGHDN and CDR2 FVKESK. In DNA form, the CDR3 reads TGTGCCAGCAGCCAAGGTTCTAGCGGCCCCTACGAGCAGTACTTC. Encoded protein: CASSQGSSGPYEQYF.

V usage is TRBV5-1 and J usage is TRBJ2-7; TRBD1 matches 7 bases. The CDR3 extends over 15 amino acids. The trim removed 4 bases at V and 3 bases at J, leaving 10 bases unmatched. Germline lookup yields CDR1 SGHRS and CDR2 YFSETQ. The CDR3: CASSVGQVLLYEQYF. The CDR3 nucleotides read TGCGCCAGCAGCGTTGGACAGGTCCTTCTCTACGAGCAGTACTTC.

The sample holds one count of this clonotype. The chain is built from TRBV14 and TRBJ1-2, with 10 bases identical to TRBD1. Trimming cost V 4 bases and J 5 bases; bases outside gene matches: 4. The CDR3 is 14 amino acids. Germline V gene data show CDR1 as SGHDN and CDR2 as FVKESK. Written as DNA, the CDR3 is TGTGCCAGCAGCCTACGGACAGGGGGATATGGCTACACCTTC. This encodes CASSLRTGGYGYTF.

This clonotype came up a few times. This rearrangement joins TRBV29-1 to TRBJ1-2, with a weak D call TRBD1 (6 bases). V lost 4 bases, J lost 7 bases, and 13 bases lay in between. There are 12 residues in the CDR3. The germline gives CDR1 SQVTM, CDR2 ANQGSEA. In DNA, the CDR3 is TGCAGCGTTGGGGGGCGCGAGGGTGGCTACACCTTC. Residues: CSVGGREGGYTF. Based on the CDR3 plus reference TRBV29-1 and TRBJ1-2, the full variable domain is SAVISQKPSRDICQRGTSLTIQCQVDSQVTMMFWYRQQPGQSLTLIATANQGSEATYESGFVIDKFPISRPNLTFSTLTVSNMSPEDSSIYLCSVGGREGGYTFGSGTRLTVV.

V and J are TRBV19 and TRBJ1-5; maybe TRBD1 (6 bases). The CDR3 spans 17 residues. Trimming took off 5 bases at V and 2 bases at J, with 19 bases between the two ends. Germline-derived CDR1 and CDR2 are LNHDA and SQIVND (reference sequence). As DNA, the CDR3 is TGTGCCAGTAGTGCCCCGACAGGAATATTCGGCAATCAGCCCCAGCATTTT. Translated: CASSAPTGIFGNQPQHF.

The chain employs TRBV3-1 and TRBJ1-2; 7 nucleotides match TRBD1. Germline V lookup: CDR1 LGHDT, CDR2 YNNKEL (reference sequence). The junction had 9 bases not matched to a gene; V was cut back by 6 bases and J by 2 bases. CDR3 length equals 15 residues. The CDR3 DNA reads TGTGCCAGCAGTCCTGACAGGGCGGTCAACTATGGCTACACCTTC. Its protein product is CASSPDRAVNYGYTF.

Ten or more counts support this clonotype. The chain uses TRBV6-2 or TRBV6-3 and TRBJ1-1, with 8 bases lining up with TRBD1. After removal of 5 bases from V and 6 bases from J, the junction contained 11 bases not matched to a gene. Germline V gene data show CDR1 as MNHEY and CDR2 as SVGEGT. The CDR3 covers 15 residues. The CDR3 coding sequence is TGTGCCAGCAGTCCCGTCGGACAGGGAGGGGCTGAAGCTTTCTTT. This translates into CASSPVGQGGAEAFF.

The J gene is TRBJ2-7, the V gene TRBV9; TRBD2 agrees at 8 bases. Trimming cost V 4 bases and J 1 base; bases outside gene matches: 10. The CDR3 spans 16 residues. Germline V gives CDR1 SGDLS, CDR2 YYNGEE. Here the CDR3 reads CASSQQSGSGSYEQYF. For the CDR3, the DNA is TGTGCCAGCAGCCAACAAAGCGGGAGCGGGTCCTACGAGCAGTACTTC.

This clonotype was found once. This may stem from a read error, because a much larger clone lies one nucleotide away. The chain employs TRBV3-1 and TRBJ2-5, with a weak D call TRBD2 (6 bases). Trimming stripped 1 base from V and 5 bases from J, with 14 bases between. Germline CDR1 reads LGHDT; CDR2 reads YNNKEL (reference sequence). CDR3 length: 15 residues. For the CDR3, the DNA is TGTGCCAGCAGCCAAGGGACGGGGGAGTGGGAGACCCAGTACTTC. It specifies CASSQGTGEWETQYF.

With regard to this clonotype: This may stem from a read error, because a much larger clone lies one nucleotide away. The J gene is TRBJ2-7, the V gene TRBV6-5; 11 bases align to TRBD2. The CDR3 covers 15 residues. The V and J ends lost 4 bases and 3 bases, in that order; junction bases with no gene match: 5. Per the germline V gene, CDR1 is MNHEY and CDR2 is SVGAGI. The CDR3 reads CASSFRLAGIYEQYF. DNA for the CDR3: TGTGCCAGCAGTTTTCGACTAGCGGGGATCTACGAGCAGTACTTC.

This clonotype was detected many times. V and J are TRBV28 and TRBJ2-4; D is uncertain. V lost 4 bases, J lost 0 bases, and 16 bases lay in between. The germline V gene encodes CDR1 MDHEN and CDR2 SYDVKM. The CDR3 consists of 17 residues. CDR3 sequence (DNA): TGTGCCAGCAGTTACCCCCTGGGCACCATAGCCAAAAACATTCAGTACTTC. Translating gives CASSYPLGTIAKNIQYF.

Concerning this clonotype: Given a much more abundant clone one base away, this may be a read error. V and J are TRBV5-1 and TRBJ1-1; D is perhaps TRBD1 (6 bases). The CDR3 runs 14 residues. Germline V gene lookup returns CDR1 SGHRS and CDR2 YFSETQ. This CDR3 reads CASSTPKQGTEASF. CDR3 bases: TGCGCCAGCAGCACCCCCAAACAGGGCACTGAAGCTTCCTTT. Full variable domain (remainder filled in from reference TRBV5-1 and TRBJ1-1): KAGVTQTPRYLIKTRGQQVTLSCSPISGHRSVSWYQQTPGQGLQFLFEYFSETQRNKGNFPGRFSGRQFSNSRSEMNVSTLELGDSALYLCASSTPKQGTEASFGQGTRLTVV.

The rearrangement uses TRBV6-1 and TRBJ1-1, with D unclear. The CDR3 extends over 14 amino acids. The germline V gene encodes CDR1 MNHNS and CDR2 SASEGT. With 2 bases removed from V and 0 bases from J, the gap between germline ends came to 7 bases. The CDR3 here is CASSESELNTEAFF. For the CDR3, the DNA is TGTGCCAGCAGTGAATCCGAATTGAACACTGAAGCTTTCTTT.

This sequence joins TRBV7-9 and TRBJ2-7, with D perhaps TRBD1 (5 bases). Germline loops: CDR1 SEHNR, CDR2 FQNEAQ (reference sequence). The CDR3 spans 15 residues. The V end was cut by 6 bases, the J end by 2 bases, with 17 bases between. Here the CDR3 DNA reads TGTGCCAGCAGTCACTTAGAGGCCAGGGCCTACGAGCAGTACTTC. Its translation: CASSHLEARAYEQYF. The entire variable domain, with the rest obtained from reference TRBV7-9 and TRBJ2-7, is as follows: DTGVSQNPRHKITKRGQNVTFRCDPISEHNRLYWYRQTLGQGPEFLTYFQNEAQLEKSRLLSDRFSAERPKGSFSTLEIQRTEQGDSAMYLCASSHLEARAYEQYFGPGTRLTVT.

This clonotype was observed a few times. The chain joins TRBV20-1 to TRBJ1-1; no firm D call. V was cut by 1 base and J by 5 bases, with 11 bases left in between. In germline, CDR1 is DFQATT, CDR2 SNEGSKA (reference sequence). The CDR3 runs to 13 residues. CDR3 nucleotide sequence: TGCAGTGCTAGAGGCGCATCGGGGACTGAAGCTTTCTTT. Residues: CSARGASGTEAFF.

The table lists this clonotype with a few counts. The chain has TRBV10-3 and TRBJ1-2; tentatively, D is TRBD1 (5 bases). CDR1 is ENHRY, CDR2 SYGVKD, per germline. The CDR3 loop spans 15 amino acids. V was trimmed by 2 bases and J by 4 bases, leaving 14 bases between them. The CDR3 here is CAISERTPASYGYTF. CDR3 DNA sequence: TGTGCCATCAGTGAGAGGACACCAGCTAGCTATGGCTACACCTTC.

This clonotype has a count of ten or more. The V and J genes are TRBV15 and TRBJ1-4; 12 positions agree with TRBD1. V dropped 0 bases and J dropped 4; count of bases not matched to a gene: 6. CDR1 LNHNV and CDR2 YYDKDF come from the germline V gene (reference sequence). The CDR3 totals 18 residues. The CDR3 DNA reads as TGTGCCACCAGCAGAGAGGGACAGGGGGCCGGGGGTAATGAAAAACTGTTTTTT. Translation gives CATSREGQGAGGNEKLFF.